The present T cell receptor (beta chain) was sequenced within a study of blood T cell repertoires in COVID-19. Study as a whole: Acute and convalescent COVID-19 specimens originated in the United States, Italy and Spain.

Assay: immunoSEQ multiplex PCR; the TCRdb copy retains only in-frame clones and omits some. The data show more than 90,000 clones, with 80% to 85% seen just once and around 4% held by the top ten. This CDR3 region has 15 residues. Looked up from germline, CDR1 is MNHEY and CDR2 is SVGAGI. J gave up 1 base and V 6 bases, and 7 bases lay outside the gene matches. Material for sequencing was peripheral blood. The source of this sequence is a man in his 60s with acute or convalescent COVID-19. The rearrangement joins TRBV6-5 to TRBJ2-3; 7 bases line up with TRBD2. As DNA, the CDR3 is TGTGCCAGCAGGCCAAGCGGGGTCCGCACAGATACGCAGTATTTT. Its protein product is CASRPSGVRTDTQYF.